Each of the 22 T cell receptor beta chains below was sequenced from the same sample in a study of blood T cell repertoires in COVID-19. Sequenced by immunoSEQ multiplex PCR; TCRdb stores in-frame clones only, minus some. The sample has roughly 200,000 clones; around 87% are singletons. The sample taken for sequencing was PBMCs or T cells enriched from blood (not recorded which). The source is a middle-aged woman in a cohort exposed to, infected with or recovered from COVID-19 (not recorded which).

The rearrangement links TRBV29-1 to TRBJ1-2; no firm D call. Trimming took 4 bases from V and 4 from J, leaving 10 bases between them. The CDR3 covers 12 residues. The germline CDR1 and CDR2 sequences are SQVTM and ANQGSEA. CDR3 nucleotides: TGCAGCGTTGTGGCTGGGCTCTATGGCTACACCTTC. Translated, it gives CSVVAGLYGYTF.

V gene TRBV12-5 combines with J gene TRBJ2-3, with D maybe TRBD1 (6 bases). Germline V lookup: CDR1 LGHNT, CDR2 FRNRAP. Trimming pared 3 bases from V and 0 bases from J, leaving 10 bases between. This CDR3 comprises 15 residues. The CDR3 bases are TGTGCTAGTGGTTTACAGGGTGGAAGCACAGATACGCAGTATTTT. Its protein is CASGLQGGSTDTQYF.

V gene TRBV10-3 combines with J gene TRBJ1-2; D call uncertain. Trimming stripped 3 bases from V and 2 bases from J, with 10 bases between. The germline CDR1 and CDR2 sequences are ENHRY and SYGVKD. The CDR3 consists of 14 residues. The CDR3 DNA reads TGTGCCATCAGTGATTACGCGGGGAACTATGGCTACACCTTC. This sequence encodes CAISDYAGNYGYTF.

This clone was observed a handful of times. The V gene is TRBV14, the J gene TRBJ1-2; a possible D gene is TRBD1 (5 bases). Trimming took 4 bases from V and 8 from J, leaving 20 bases between them. The CDR3 covers 15 residues. The V gene's germline CDR1 is SGHDN and CDR2 FVKESK. The CDR3 loop is CASSPLGRGAEGYTF. The CDR3 DNA follows: TGTGCCAGCAGCCCCCTGGGGCGGGGCGCAGAAGGCTACACCTTC. The variable domain in full, completed from reference TRBV14 and TRBJ1-2, reads EAGVTQFPSHSVIEKGQTVTLRCDPISGHDNLYWYRRVMGKEIKFLLHFVKESKQDESGMPNNRFLAERTGGTYSTLKVQPAELEDSGVYFCASSPLGRGAEGYTFGSGTRLTVV.

The chain combines TRBV29-1 with TRBJ1-6, with 7 bases that match TRBD1. Germline CDR1 reads SQVTM; CDR2 reads ANQGSEA. V lost 2 bases and J lost 6; bases outside the gene matches: 7. The CDR3 has 15 residues. The DNA of the CDR3 is TGCAGCGTTGAACCCCTGGGACAGAGTAATTCACCCCTCCACTTT. This gives the protein CSVEPLGQSNSPLHF.

This chain uses TRBV4-3 with TRBJ2-7, with D possibly TRBD2 on 6 matching bases. V was pared by 0 bases and J by 1 base, with 10 bases between. The CDR3 extends over 15 amino acids. Looked up from germline, CDR1 is LGHNA and CDR2 is YSLEER. The CDR3 is CASSQDWAGSYEQYF. DNA for the CDR3: TGCGCCAGCAGCCAAGATTGGGCGGGGTCCTACGAGCAGTACTTC.

This clone was picked up one time. The chain employs TRBV6-5 and TRBJ1-1, with 8 bases fitting TRBD1. Per the germline V gene, CDR1 is MNHEY and CDR2 is SVGAGI. Losses at the gene ends were 6 bases for V and 0 bases for J; bases not matched to a gene: 3. The length of the CDR3 is 14 residues. The CDR3 region has the DNA TGTGCCAGCAGGGGACAGGAAATGAACACTGAAGCTTTCTTT. Its protein is CASRGQEMNTEAFF.

The chain employs TRBV11-2 and TRBJ1-1; TRBD1 matches 7 bases. CDR3 length: 14 residues. CDR1 is SGHAT, CDR2 FQNNGV, per germline. J was trimmed by 8 bases and V by 9 bases; bases with no gene match: 15. CDR3 in amino acids: CASGTVRTKGEAFF. Written as DNA, the CDR3 is TGTGCCAGTGGGACAGTGAGAACAAAAGGGGAAGCTTTCTTT.

The rearrangement links TRBV5-4 to TRBJ2-7, with D unresolved. V was shortened by 4 bases and J by 0 bases, with 17 bases between the two germline ends. The CDR3 sequence is 16 residues long. CDR1 SGHNT and CDR2 YYREEE come from the germline V gene (reference sequence). This chain's CDR3 is CASSPQSQKPSYEQYF. CDR3 nucleotide sequence: TGTGCCAGCAGCCCGCAATCTCAAAAGCCCTCCTACGAGCAGTACTTC.

The V and J genes are TRBV11-2 and TRBJ2-1, with TRBD2 as a possible D gene (5 bases). The ends were cut back, 1 base at V and 2 bases at J, with 9 bases in the middle. This CDR3 region has 15 residues. The germline CDR1 and CDR2 sequences are SGHAT and FQNNGV. CDR3 DNA sequence: TGTGCCAGCAGCTTAGTAAGCGGTACCTACAATGAGCAGTTCTTC. Amino acids: CASSLVSGTYNEQFF.

This clone was counted only a few times. V usage is TRBV5-6 and J usage is TRBJ2-2, with D uncertain. This CDR3 comprises 13 residues. V was trimmed by 4 bases and J by 0 bases, leaving 4 bases between them. Germline CDR1 SGHDT, CDR2 YYEEEE. CDR3 in amino acids: CASSLTNTGELFF. The CDR3 DNA follows: TGTGCCAGCAGCCTAACGAACACCGGGGAGCTGTTTTTT.

The chain links TRBV27 to TRBJ2-3; TRBD2 matches at 8 bases. The germline V gene has CDR1 MNHEY and CDR2 SMNVEV (reference sequence). The V segment lost 3 bases and the J segment 2 bases; nucleotides outside the gene matches: 7. CDR3 length: 16 residues. The CDR3 region is CASSLPGGETTDTQYF. The CDR3 coding sequence is TGTGCCAGCAGTTTGCCCGGGGGGGAAACCACAGATACGCAGTATTTT.

V gene TRBV4-1 combines with J gene TRBJ2-7, with 10 nucleotides matching TRBD2. This CDR3 has 16 residues. With V trimmed by 4 bases and J by 2 bases, 8 bases remained unmatched. From germline, CDR1 is MGHRA and CDR2 YSYEKL. The DNA for the CDR3 is TGCGCCAGCAGCCGGACCGGGACTAGCGAGACCTACGAGCAGTACTTC. It is translated as CASSRTGTSETYEQYF.

The chain couples TRBV12-3 or TRBV12-4 to TRBJ1-1; D is uncertain. There are 13 residues in the CDR3. V gave up 6 bases and J gave up 2 bases, with 10 bases separating them. The CDR3 reads CASSFSVNTEAFF. The CDR3 DNA sequence: TGTGCCAGCAGCTTCAGTGTAAACACTGAAGCTTTCTTT.

The V call is TRBV5-6, the J call TRBJ1-5; D is unresolved. The V and J ends lost 4 bases and 0 bases respectively, with 20 bases between them. This CDR3 is built from 18 residues. Germline loops: CDR1 SGHDT, CDR2 YYEEEE. The CDR3 DNA is TGTGCCAGCAGCCCCTGTCGCCTATCGACAAATAGCAATCAGCCCCAGCATTTT. The encoded protein is CASSPCRLSTNSNQPQHF.

V gene TRBV27 combines with J gene TRBJ1-4; D remains unclear. The CDR3 consists of 15 residues. Germline assignment: CDR1 MNHEY and CDR2 SMNVEV (reference sequence). V gave up 5 bases and J gave up 7 bases, with 17 bases separating them. Written as DNA, the CDR3 is TGTGCCAGCAGTCGCGGCGGCAGCGTCGGTGAAAAACTGTTTTTT. Translated, it gives CASSRGGSVGEKLFF.

This clone occurred once. This chain connects TRBV24-1 to TRBJ2-1; 11 nucleotides align to TRBD2. Germline V gene lookup returns CDR1 KGHDR and CDR2 SFDVKD. The CDR3 length is 15 residues. V lost 4 bases to trimming and J lost 5 bases; unmatched junction nucleotides: 3. CDR3 sequence (DNA): TGTGCCACCAGTGACCCGGGACTAGCGGACAATGAGCAGTTCTTC. This translates into CATSDPGLADNEQFF.

The chain links TRBV28 to TRBJ1-1; 7 bases match TRBD1. Looked up from germline, CDR1 is MDHEN and CDR2 is SYDVKM. The CDR3 totals 17 residues. V trimming: 2 bases; J trimming: 4 bases; junction bases outside the gene matches: 13. CDR3 sequence: CASSLRGARQGITEAFF. The CDR3 DNA reads TGTGCCAGCAGTTTAAGGGGGGCCAGACAGGGCATCACTGAAGCTTTCTTT.

The chain combines TRBV29-1 with TRBJ1-2, with TRBD1 matching over 8 bases. The CDR3 extends over 13 amino acids. V lost 0 bases, J lost 7 bases, and 4 bases stayed unmatched. Germline V gives CDR1 SQVTM, CDR2 ANQGSEA. The CDR3, as DNA: TGCAGCGTTGAAGAGCGGACAGGGATTGGCTACACCTTC. This codes for CSVEERTGIGYTF.

V gene TRBV6-1 combines with J gene TRBJ1-5; D gene ambiguous. V shed 1 base and J shed 0 bases, with 7 bases lying between them. The germline CDR1 and CDR2 sequences are MNHNS and SASEGT. The CDR3 sequence is 15 residues long. The CDR3 DNA reads TGTGCCAGCAGTGAAGGGACTCATAGCAATCAGCCCCAGCATTTT. Translating gives CASSEGTHSNQPQHF.

The chain recombines TRBV19 with TRBJ1-1; weak D call: TRBD1 (6 bases). CDR3 length equals 13 residues. Trimming removed 7 bases at V and 1 base at J, with 10 bases between. The germline CDR1 and CDR2 sequences are LNHDA and SQIVND (reference sequence). The CDR3 region is CASNWGPNTEAFF. The CDR3 bases are TGTGCCAGTAATTGGGGGCCGAACACTGAAGCTTTCTTT. The full variable domain, completed using reference TRBV19 and TRBJ1-1, is DGGITQSPKYLFRKEGQNVTLSCEQNLNHDAMYWYRQDPGQGLRLIYYSQIVNDFQKGDIAEGYSVSREKKESFPLTVTSAQKNPTAFYLCASNWGPNTEAFFGQGTRLTVV.

This clone has a count of ten or more. The V call is TRBV19, the J call TRBJ2-3; 8 nucleotides line up with TRBD1. This CDR3 spans 16 amino acids. The germline V gene has CDR1 LNHDA and CDR2 SQIVND (reference sequence). Losses at the gene ends were 6 bases for V and 1 base for J; bases not matched to a gene: 9. CDR3 DNA: TGTGCCAGTAGACCGGGACAGGCCATTCGCACAGATACGCAGTATTTT. Protein: CASRPGQAIRTDTQYF.